A selection of T cell receptor beta chains follows, all from one sample in a study of metastatic and nonmetastatic thyroid tumors. MiXCR re-clonotyped the PCR reads for TCRdb. The sample records 30,000 to 35,000 clones, roughly 20% being singletons. The sample was tumor tissue. These receptors all stem from a male donor with papillary thyroid cancer or a benign thyroid nodule (not recorded which). Some clones in this sample may be carry-over from other donors' samples. CDR3s include the opening cysteine and the closing phenylalanine or tryptophan. The D gene is left open where the match is weak. The listing skips clone size in some rows; elsewhere it reads once, few, many or a size class.

V: TRBV7-2; size: many; J: TRBJ1-5; D: .; CDR3: CASSLLQSHQPQHF; DNA: TGTGCCAGCAGCTTACTCCAAAGCCATCAGCCCCAGCATTTT
V: TRBV28; size: many; J: TRBJ2-5; D: .; CDR3: CASTPSSRETQYF; DNA: TGTGCCAGCACCCCCAGTAGTCGAGAGACCCAGTACTTC
V: TRBV19; size: many; J: TRBJ2-1; D: TRBD1; CDR3: CASSIATGGIRDEQFF; DNA: TGTGCCAGTAGTATAGCAACAGGGGGCATAAGGGATGAGCAGTTCTTC
V: TRBV5-1; size: .; J: TRBJ2-2; D: .; CDR3: CASSLYSNTGELFF; DNA: TGCGCCAGCAGCTTGTACAGTAACACCGGGGAGCTGTTTTTT
V: TRBV7-9; size: many; J: TRBJ2-7; D: .; CDR3: CASSPPSHEQYF; DNA: TGTGCCAGCAGCCCCCCTTCCCACGAGCAGTACTTC
V: TRBV18; size: .; J: TRBJ1-1; D: .; CDR3: CASSPPSAGSNTEAFF; DNA: TGTGCCAGCTCACCCCCGAGCGCCGGGTCGAACACTGAAGCTTTCTTT
V: TRBV5-4; size: .; J: TRBJ2-7; D: .; CDR3: CASSLVTSATQYF; DNA: TGTGCCAGCAGTCTAGTGACATCCGCCACCCAGTACTTC
V: TRBV24-1; size: many; J: TRBJ2-5; D: TRBD2; CDR3: CATSVTSGSFGETQYF; DNA: TGTGCCACCAGTGTAACTAGCGGGAGCTTCGGGGAGACCCAGTACTTC
V: TRBV18; size: many; J: TRBJ1-2; D: .; CDR3: CASSPDGEYGYTF; DNA: TGTGCCAGCTCACCAGATGGGGAATATGGCTACACCTTC
V: TRBV6-1; size: .; J: TRBJ1-1; D: .; CDR3: CAIKVRENTEAFF; DNA: TGTGCCATCAAAGTCAGGGAAAACACTGAAGCTTTCTTT
V: TRBV6-4; size: many; J: TRBJ2-6; D: TRBD1; CDR3: CASLTGTAFSGANVLTF; DNA: TGTGCCAGCTTGACCGGGACAGCCTTCTCTGGGGCCAACGTCCTGACTTTC
V: TRBV5-1; size: .; J: TRBJ2-3; D: .; CDR3: CASSYDRLDTQYF; DNA: TGCGCCAGCAGCTACGACCGTTTAGATACGCAGTATTTT
V: TRBV5-6; size: .; J: TRBJ1-1; D: .; CDR3: CASSWGSGSEAFF; DNA: TGTGCCAGCAGCTGGGGGTCGGGGTCTGAAGCTTTCTTT
V: TRBV5-1; size: many; J: TRBJ2-5; D: .; CDR3: CASSLEGSYQETQYF; DNA: TGCGCCAGCAGCTTGGAAGGATCGTACCAAGAGACCCAGTACTTC
V: TRBV7-6; size: .; J: TRBJ1-4; D: .; CDR3: CASSLESGDEKLFF; DNA: TGTGCCAGCAGCTTGGAATCGGGGGATGAAAAACTGTTTTTT
V: TRBV6-2/TRBV6-3; size: few; J: TRBJ2-2; D: TRBD2; CDR3: CASISYMAGELFF; DNA: TGTGCCAGCATTTCTTACATGGCGGGGGAGTTGTTTTTT
V: TRBV6-6; size: .; J: TRBJ2-3; D: .; CDR3: CASSYGGTVTDTQYF; DNA: TGTGCCAGCAGTTACGGGGGGACAGTCACAGATACGCAGTATTTT